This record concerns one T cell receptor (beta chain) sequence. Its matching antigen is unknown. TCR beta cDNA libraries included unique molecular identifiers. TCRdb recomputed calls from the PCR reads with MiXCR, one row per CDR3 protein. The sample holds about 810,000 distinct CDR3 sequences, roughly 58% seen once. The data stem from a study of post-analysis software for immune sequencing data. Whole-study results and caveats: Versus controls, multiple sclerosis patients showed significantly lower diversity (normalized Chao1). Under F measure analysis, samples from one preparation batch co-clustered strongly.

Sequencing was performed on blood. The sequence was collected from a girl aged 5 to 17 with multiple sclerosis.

The CDR3 reads CASKPVGQQETQYF. The CDR3 coding sequence is TGTGCCAGCAAGCCCGTGGGACAGCAAGAGACCCAGTACTTC. The V gene is TRBV6-5, the J gene TRBJ2-5; 7 nucleotides agree with TRBD1. Germline CDR1 and CDR2: MNHEY and SVGAGI. This CDR3 comprises 14 residues. The ends lost 7 bases at V and 2 bases at J; junction bases unmatched: 7.